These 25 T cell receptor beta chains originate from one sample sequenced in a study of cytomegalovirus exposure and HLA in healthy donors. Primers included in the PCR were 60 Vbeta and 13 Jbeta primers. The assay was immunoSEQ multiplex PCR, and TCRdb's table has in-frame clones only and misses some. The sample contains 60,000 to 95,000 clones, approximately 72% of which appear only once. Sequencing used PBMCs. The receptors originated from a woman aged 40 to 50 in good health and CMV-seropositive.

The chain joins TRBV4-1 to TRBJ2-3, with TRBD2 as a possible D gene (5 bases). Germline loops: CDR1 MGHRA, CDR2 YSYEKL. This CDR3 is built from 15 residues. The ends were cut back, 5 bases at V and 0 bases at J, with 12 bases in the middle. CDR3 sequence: CASSFWGASTDTQYF. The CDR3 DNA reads TGCGCCAGCAGCTTCTGGGGAGCAAGCACAGATACGCAGTATTTT.

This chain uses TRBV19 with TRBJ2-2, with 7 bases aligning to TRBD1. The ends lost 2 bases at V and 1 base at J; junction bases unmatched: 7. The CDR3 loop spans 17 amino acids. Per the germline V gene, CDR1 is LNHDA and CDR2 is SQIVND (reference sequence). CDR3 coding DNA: TGTGCCAGTAGTATAAGGGGGCCCCCAATGAACACCGGGGAGCTGTTTTTT. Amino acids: CASSIRGPPMNTGELFF.

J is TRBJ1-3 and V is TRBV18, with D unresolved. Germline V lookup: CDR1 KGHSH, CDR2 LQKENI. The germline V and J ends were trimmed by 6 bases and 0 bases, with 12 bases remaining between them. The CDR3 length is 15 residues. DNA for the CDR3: TGTGCCAGCTCCCTGGCCAGTGACTCTGGAAACACCATATATTTT. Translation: CASSLASDSGNTIYF.

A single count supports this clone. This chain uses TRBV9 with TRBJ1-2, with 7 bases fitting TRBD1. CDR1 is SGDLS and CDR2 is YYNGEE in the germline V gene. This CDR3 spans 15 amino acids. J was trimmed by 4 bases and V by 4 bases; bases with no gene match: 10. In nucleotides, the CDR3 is TGTGCCAGCAGCTCCCCGACAGGGAATGTCTATGGCTACACCTTC. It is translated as CASSSPTGNVYGYTF.

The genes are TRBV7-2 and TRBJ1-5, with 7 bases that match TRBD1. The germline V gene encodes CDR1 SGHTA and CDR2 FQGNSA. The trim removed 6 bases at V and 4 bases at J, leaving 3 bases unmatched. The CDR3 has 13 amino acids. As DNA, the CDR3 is TGTGCCAGCAGTCCAGGGGGGAATCAGCCCCAGCATTTT. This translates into CASSPGGNQPQHF.

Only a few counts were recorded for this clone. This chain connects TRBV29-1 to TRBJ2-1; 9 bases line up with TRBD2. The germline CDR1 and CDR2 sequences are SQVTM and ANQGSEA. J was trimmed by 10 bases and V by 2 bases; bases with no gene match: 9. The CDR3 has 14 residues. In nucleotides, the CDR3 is TGCAGCGTTGAACGGCCTAGCGGGGTTGGAGAGCAGTTCTTC. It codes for CSVERPSGVGEQFF.

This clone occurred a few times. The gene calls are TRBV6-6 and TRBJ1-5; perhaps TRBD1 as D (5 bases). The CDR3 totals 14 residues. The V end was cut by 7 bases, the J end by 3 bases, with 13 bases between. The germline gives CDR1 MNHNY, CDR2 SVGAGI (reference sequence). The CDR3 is CASKTGGINQPQHF. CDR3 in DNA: TGTGCCAGCAAAACCGGGGGGATCAATCAGCCCCAGCATTTT.

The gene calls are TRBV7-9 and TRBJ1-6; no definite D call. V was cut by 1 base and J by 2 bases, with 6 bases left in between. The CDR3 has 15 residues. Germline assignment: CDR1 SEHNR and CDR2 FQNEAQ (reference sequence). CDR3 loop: CASSLGVPYNSPLHF. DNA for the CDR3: TGTGCCAGCAGCTTAGGAGTCCCCTATAATTCACCCCTCCACTTT.

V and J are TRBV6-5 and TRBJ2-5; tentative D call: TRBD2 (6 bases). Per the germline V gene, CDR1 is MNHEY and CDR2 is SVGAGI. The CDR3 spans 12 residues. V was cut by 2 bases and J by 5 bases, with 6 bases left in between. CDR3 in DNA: TGTGCCAGCAGTTACGGGGGGGAGACCCAGTACTTC. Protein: CASSYGGETQYF.

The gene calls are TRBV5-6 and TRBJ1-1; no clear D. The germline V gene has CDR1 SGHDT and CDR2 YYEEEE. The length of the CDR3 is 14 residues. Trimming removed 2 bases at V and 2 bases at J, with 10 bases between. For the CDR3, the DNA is TGTGCCAGCAGCTTTCCGGGAATAAACACTGAAGCTTTCTTT. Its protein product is CASSFPGINTEAFF. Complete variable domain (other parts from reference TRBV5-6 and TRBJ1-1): DAGVTQSPTHLIKTRGQQVTLRCSPKSGHDTVSWYQQALGQGPQFIFQYYEEEERQRGNFPDRFSGHQFPNYSSELNVNALLLGDSALYLCASSFPGINTEAFFGQGTRLTVV.

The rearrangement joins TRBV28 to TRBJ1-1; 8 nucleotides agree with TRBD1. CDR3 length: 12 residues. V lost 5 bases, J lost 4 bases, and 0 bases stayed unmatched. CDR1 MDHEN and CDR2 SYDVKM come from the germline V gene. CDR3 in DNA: TGTGCCAGCAGTGACAGGGGCACTGAAGCTTTCTTT. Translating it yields CASSDRGTEAFF.

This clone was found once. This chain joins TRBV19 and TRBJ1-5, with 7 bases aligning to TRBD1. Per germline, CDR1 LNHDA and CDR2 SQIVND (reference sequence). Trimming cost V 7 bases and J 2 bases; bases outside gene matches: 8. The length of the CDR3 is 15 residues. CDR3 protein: CASNRGGSGNQPQHF. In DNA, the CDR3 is TGTGCCAGTAACCGAGGGGGCTCGGGCAATCAGCCCCAGCATTTT.

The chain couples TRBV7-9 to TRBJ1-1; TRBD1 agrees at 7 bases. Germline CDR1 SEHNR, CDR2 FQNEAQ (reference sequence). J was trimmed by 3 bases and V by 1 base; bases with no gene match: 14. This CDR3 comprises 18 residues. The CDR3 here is CASSLVPSLQGVDTEAFF. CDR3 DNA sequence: TGTGCCAGCAGCTTAGTACCCTCCTTGCAGGGGGTTGACACTGAAGCTTTCTTT.

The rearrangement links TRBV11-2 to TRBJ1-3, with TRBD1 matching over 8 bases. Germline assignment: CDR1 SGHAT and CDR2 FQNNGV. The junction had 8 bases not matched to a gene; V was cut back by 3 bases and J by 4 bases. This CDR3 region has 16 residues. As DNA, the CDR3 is TGTGCCAGCAGCTTCGGTGGGACAGGCACGGGAAACACCATATATTTT. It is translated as CASSFGGTGTGNTIYF.

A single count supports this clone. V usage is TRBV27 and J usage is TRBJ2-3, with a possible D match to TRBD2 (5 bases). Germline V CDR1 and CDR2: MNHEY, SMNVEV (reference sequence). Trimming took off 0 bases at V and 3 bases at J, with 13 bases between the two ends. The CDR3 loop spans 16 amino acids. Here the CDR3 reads CASSLSPGVETDTQYF. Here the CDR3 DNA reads TGTGCCAGCAGTTTATCGCCCGGGGTTGAGACAGATACGCAGTATTTT.

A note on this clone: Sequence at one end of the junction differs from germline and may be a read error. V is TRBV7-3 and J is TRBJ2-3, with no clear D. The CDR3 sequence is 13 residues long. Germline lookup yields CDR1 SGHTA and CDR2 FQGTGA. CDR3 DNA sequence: TGTGCCAGCAGCTTAGTGAGCACAGATGCGCAGTATTTT. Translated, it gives CASSLVSTDAQYF.

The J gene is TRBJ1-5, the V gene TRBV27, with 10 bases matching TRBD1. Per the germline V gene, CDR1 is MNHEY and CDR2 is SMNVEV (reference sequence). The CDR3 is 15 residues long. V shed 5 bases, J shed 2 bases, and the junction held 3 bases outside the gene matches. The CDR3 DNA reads TGTGCCAGCAGTCCAGGGACAGGGGGCAATCAGCCCCAGCATTTT. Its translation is CASSPGTGGNQPQHF.

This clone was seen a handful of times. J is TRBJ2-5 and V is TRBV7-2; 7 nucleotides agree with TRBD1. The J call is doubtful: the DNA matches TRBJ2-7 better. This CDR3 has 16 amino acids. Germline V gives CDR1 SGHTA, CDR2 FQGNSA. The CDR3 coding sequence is TGTGCCAGCAGCTTAGCGACAGGGCTTCACTCCTACGAGCAGTACTTC. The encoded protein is CASSLATGLHSYEQYF.

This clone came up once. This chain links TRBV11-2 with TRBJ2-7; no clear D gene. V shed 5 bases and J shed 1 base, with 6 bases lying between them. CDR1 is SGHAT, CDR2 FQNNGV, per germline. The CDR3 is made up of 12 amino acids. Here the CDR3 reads CASSTTSYEQYF. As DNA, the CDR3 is TGTGCCAGCAGCACGACATCCTACGAGCAGTACTTC.

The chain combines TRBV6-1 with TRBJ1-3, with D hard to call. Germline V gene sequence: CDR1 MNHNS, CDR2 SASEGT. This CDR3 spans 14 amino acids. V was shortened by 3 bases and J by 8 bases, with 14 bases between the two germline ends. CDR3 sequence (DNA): TGTGCCAGCAGTGACGGGGAGATCTACGACACCATATATTTT. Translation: CASSDGEIYDTIYF.

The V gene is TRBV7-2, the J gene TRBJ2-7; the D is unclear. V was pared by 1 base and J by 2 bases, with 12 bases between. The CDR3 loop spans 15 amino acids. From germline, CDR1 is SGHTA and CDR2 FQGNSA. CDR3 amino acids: CASSLGHPTTYEQYF. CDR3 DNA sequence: TGTGCCAGCAGCTTAGGACATCCAACCACCTACGAGCAGTACTTC.

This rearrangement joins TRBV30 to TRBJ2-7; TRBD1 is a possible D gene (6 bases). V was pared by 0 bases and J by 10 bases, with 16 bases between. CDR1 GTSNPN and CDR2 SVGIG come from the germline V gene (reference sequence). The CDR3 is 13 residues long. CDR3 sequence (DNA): TGTGCCTGGAGTGTACTGGTAGGGGACACCCAGTACTTC. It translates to CAWSVLVGDTQYF.

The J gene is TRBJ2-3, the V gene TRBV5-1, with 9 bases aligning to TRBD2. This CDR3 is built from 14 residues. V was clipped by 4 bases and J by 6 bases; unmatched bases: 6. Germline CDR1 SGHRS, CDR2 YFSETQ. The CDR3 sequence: CASSGIAGVDTQYF. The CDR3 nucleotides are TGCGCCAGCAGCGGTATAGCGGGGGTGGATACGCAGTATTTT.

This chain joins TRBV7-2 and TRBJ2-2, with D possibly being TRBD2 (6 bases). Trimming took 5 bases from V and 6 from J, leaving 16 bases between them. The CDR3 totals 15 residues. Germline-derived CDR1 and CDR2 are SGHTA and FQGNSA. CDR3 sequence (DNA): TGTGCCAGCAGCGACTTCGGCGGGGTCGCCGGGGAGCTGTTTTTT. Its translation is CASSDFGGVAGELFF.

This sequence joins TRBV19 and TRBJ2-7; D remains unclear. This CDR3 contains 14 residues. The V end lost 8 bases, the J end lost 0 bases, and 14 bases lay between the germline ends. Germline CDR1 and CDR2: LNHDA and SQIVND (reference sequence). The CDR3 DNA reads TGTGCCAGTTCCGATCAGGCTTTCTCCTACGAGCAGTACTTC. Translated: CASSDQAFSYEQYF.